Sequencing of this T cell receptor (beta chain) was carried out in a study of monozygotic twins with inflammatory bowel disease. TCRdb reworked the 5' RACE reads into one entry per CDR3 protein, no DNA. Across over 120,000 distinct CDR3 sequences, the top ten clones capture 1.2% of the sample. The CDR3 has 15 residues. CDR1 and CDR2 (germline): DFQATT, SNEGSKA (reference sequence). The sequence derives from a human donor with ulcerative colitis or Crohn's disease, or a healthy co-twin of an affected twin (not recorded which). Sample: blood. This chain uses TRBV20-1 with TRBJ2-7. The CDR3 reads CSVRGYSGSSYEQYF.